This TCR beta chain was sequenced during a study of beta chain features in type 1 diabetes. Study observations and caveats: When Type 1 diabetes patients were examined, their TCRB CDR3s proved moderately but significantly shorter in all four CD4+ subsets.

The study reverse transcribed the entire isolated RNA, so it sequenced expressed TCRB transcripts. Method: immunoSEQ multiplex PCR; TCRdb's copy keeps in-frame clones and lacks some. The table shows nearly 250,000 clones, with 14% occurring only once. Germline loops: CDR1 SGHRS, CDR2 YFSETQ. The CDR3 sequence is 13 residues long. V lost 4 bases and J 4 bases, leaving 11 bases between the germline ends. For this clone: Its antigen is currently unknown.

Sample: naive CD4+ T cells from blood. This clonotype was sampled from a woman aged 40 to 50 in good health. The chain recombines TRBV5-1 with TRBJ1-2; D gene uncertain. The DNA for the CDR3 is TGCGCCAGCAGCGACGACGGGAGCTATGGCTACACCTTC. Its protein is CASSDDGSYGYTF. Complete variable domain (other parts from reference TRBV5-1 and TRBJ1-2): KAGVTQTPRYLIKTRGQQVTLSCSPISGHRSVSWYQQTPGQGLQFLFEYFSETQRNKGNFPGRFSGRQFSNSRSEMNVSTLELGDSALYLCASSDDGSYGYTFGSGTRLTVV.